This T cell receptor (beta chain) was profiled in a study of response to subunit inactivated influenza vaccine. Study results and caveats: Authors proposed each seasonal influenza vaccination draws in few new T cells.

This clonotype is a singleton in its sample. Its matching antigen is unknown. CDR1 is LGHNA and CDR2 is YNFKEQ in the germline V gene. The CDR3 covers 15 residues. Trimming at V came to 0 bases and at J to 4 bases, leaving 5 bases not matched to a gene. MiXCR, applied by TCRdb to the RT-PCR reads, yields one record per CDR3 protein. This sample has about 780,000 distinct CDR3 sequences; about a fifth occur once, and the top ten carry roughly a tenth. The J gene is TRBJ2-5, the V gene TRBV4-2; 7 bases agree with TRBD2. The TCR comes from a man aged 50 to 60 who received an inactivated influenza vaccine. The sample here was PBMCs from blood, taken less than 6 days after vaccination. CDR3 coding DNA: TGTGCCAGCAGCCAAGACTGGGGAGGGCGAGAGACCCAGTACTTC. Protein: CASSQDWGGRETQYF.